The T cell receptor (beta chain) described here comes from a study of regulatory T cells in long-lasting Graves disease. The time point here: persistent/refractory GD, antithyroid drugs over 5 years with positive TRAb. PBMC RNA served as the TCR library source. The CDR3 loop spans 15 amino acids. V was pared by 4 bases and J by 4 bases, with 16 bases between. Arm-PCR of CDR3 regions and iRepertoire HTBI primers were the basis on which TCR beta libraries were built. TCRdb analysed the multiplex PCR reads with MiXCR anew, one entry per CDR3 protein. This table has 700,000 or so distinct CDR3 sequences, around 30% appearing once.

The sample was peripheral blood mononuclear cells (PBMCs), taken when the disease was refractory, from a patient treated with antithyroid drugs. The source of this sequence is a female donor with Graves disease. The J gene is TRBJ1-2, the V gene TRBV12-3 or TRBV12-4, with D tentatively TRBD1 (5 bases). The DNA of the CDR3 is TGTGCCAGCAGTTCATCGGGGCGAGGGATCTATGGCTACACCTTC. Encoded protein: CASSSSGRGIYGYTF.